The table lists the clone carrying this T cell receptor (beta chain) with a few counts. The antigen remains undetermined. The data originate from a study of beta chain features in type 1 diabetes. Study-wide findings and caveats: TCRB CDR3s from Type 1 diabetes patients were moderately but significantly shorter in all four CD4+ subsets.

Expressed TCRB transcripts were sequenced because the isolated RNA had all been reverse transcribed beforehand. TCRdb's copy holds only in-frame clones and misses some; the assay was immunoSEQ multiplex PCR. Of under 300,000 clones in the sample, approximately 16% were seen once. V was pared by 5 bases and J by 4 bases, with 9 bases between. The CDR3 totals 12 residues. Germline CDR1 and CDR2: SGHRS and YFSETQ. This clonotype was sampled from a man younger than 45 with type 1 diabetes. The chain has TRBV5-1 and TRBJ1-2; D may be TRBD1 (5 bases). The sample consisted of naive CD4+ T cells from blood. This CDR3 reads CASRNQGYGYTF. CDR3 nucleotide sequence: TGCGCCAGCAGAAACCAGGGCTATGGCTACACCTTC.